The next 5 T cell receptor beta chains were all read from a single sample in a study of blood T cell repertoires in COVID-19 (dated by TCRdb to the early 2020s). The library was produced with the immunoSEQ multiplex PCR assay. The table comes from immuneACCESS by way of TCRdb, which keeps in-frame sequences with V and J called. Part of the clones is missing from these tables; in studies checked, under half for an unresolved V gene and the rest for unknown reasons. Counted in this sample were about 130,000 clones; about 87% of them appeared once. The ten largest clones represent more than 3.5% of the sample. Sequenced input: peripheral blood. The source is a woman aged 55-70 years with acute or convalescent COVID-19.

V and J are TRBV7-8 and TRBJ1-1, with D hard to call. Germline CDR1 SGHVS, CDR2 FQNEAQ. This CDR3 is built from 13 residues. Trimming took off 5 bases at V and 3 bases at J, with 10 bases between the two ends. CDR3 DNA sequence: TGTGCCAGCAGCCTGACGGCGGACACTGAAGCTTTCTTT. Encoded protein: CASSLTADTEAFF.

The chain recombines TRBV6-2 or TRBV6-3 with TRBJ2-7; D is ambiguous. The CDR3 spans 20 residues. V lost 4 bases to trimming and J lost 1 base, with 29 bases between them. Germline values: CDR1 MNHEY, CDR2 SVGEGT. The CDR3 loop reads CASSFPPVGAGRFPSYEQYV. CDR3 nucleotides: TGTGCCAGCAGTTTTCCCCCGGTGGGTGCAGGCAGGTTTCCTTCCTACGAGCAGTACGTC.

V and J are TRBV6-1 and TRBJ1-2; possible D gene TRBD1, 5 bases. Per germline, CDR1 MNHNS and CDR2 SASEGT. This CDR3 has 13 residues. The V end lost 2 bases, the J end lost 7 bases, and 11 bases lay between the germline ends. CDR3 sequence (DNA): TGTGCCAGCAGTGAAAGGGGTAGGAGTGGCTACACCTTC. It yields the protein CASSERGRSGYTF.

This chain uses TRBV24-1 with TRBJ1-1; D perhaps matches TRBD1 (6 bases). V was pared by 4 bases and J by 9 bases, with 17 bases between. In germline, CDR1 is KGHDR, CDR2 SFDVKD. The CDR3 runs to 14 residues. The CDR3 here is CATSDSGAQRKAFF. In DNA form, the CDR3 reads TGTGCCACCAGTGACTCAGGGGCGCAACGGAAAGCTTTCTTT.

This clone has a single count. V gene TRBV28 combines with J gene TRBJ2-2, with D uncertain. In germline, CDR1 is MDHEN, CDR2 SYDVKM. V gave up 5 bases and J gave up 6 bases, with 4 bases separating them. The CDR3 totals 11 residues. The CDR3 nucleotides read TGTGCCAGCAGTGCGGCCGGGGAGCTGTTTTTT. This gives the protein CASSAAGELFF.